A selection of T cell receptor beta chains follows, all from one sample in a study of blood T cell repertoires in COVID-19. TCRdb's table, derived via immunoSEQ multiplex PCR, lists solely in-frame clones and lacks some. The profile shows roughly 160,000 clones, approximately 81% of them singletons. The sample comprised peripheral blood. These receptor sequences come from a man between 18 and 29 years old with active or convalescent COVID-19. CDR3s include the opening cysteine and the closing phenylalanine or tryptophan. Each record gives: CDR3 length, clone size, D gene, J gene, V gene, CDR3 DNA, CDR3 protein. A D gene is named only where the DNA matches it firmly. Size is omitted from some rows. Given values are once, few, many or a class for expanded clones.

>18|-|TRBD2|TRBJ2-1|TRBV18
TGTGCCAGCTCACCAACACTAGCGGGGGTCAGCTCCTACAATGAGCAGTTCTTC
CASSPTLAGVSSYNEQFF
>18|once|-|TRBJ1-3|TRBV7-9
TGTGCCAGCAGCTTAGCTATTGCAGGCCGCCCCTCTGGAAACACCATATATTTT
CASSLAIAGRPSGNTIYF
>13|-|-|TRBJ1-2|TRBV19
TGTGCCAGTCGGACAGCCAACTTGTATGGCTACACCTTC
CASRTANLYGYTF
>15|-|-|TRBJ2-3|TRBV7-2
TGTGCCAGCAGCCTCCGGCGGGGTTACACAGATACGCAGTATTTT
CASSLRRGYTDTQYF
>14|-|TRBD2|TRBJ2-1|TRBV7-6
TGTGCCAGCAGCCGGACTAGCGGGGGAAATGAGCAGTTCTTC
CASSRTSGGNEQFF
>13|-|TRBD2|TRBJ2-7|TRBV5-5
TGTGCCAGCAGCAGACTAGCGGGTTACGAGCAGTACTTC
CASSRLAGYEQYF
>15|few|-|TRBJ1-5|TRBV5-6
TGTGCCAGCAGCTTGTACGGGGTCAGCAATCAGCCCCAGCATTTT
CASSLYGVSNQPQHF
>16|few|TRBD2|TRBJ2-2|TRBV4-3
TGCGCCAGCAGCCAAGATGTGGCTAGCGGGAGAGTAGAGCTGTTTTTT
CASSQDVASGRVELFF
>12|-|TRBD2|TRBJ2-5|TRBV28
TGTGCCAGCTCTAGCGGCCAAGAGACCCAGTACTTC
CASSSGQETQYF
>13|-|-|TRBJ2-5|TRBV12-3/TRBV12-4
TGTGCCAGCAGTCCCGGGAAAAGGGAGACCCAGTACTTC
CASSPGKRETQYF
>17|-|-|TRBJ1-5|TRBV28
TGTGCCAGCAGGGAAATACGGGACTCTTATAGCAATCAGCCCCAGCATTTT
CASREIRDSYSNQPQHF
>15|-|TRBD1|TRBJ1-1|TRBV19
TGTGCCAGTAGTACCCTGGGACAGCTGAACACTGAAGCTTTCTTT
CASSTLGQLNTEAFF
>15|-|-|TRBJ1-5|TRBV2
TGTGCCAGCAGTGGGGTGGGAGGGAGCAATCAGCCCCAGCATTTT
CASSGVGGSNQPQHF
>13|-|-|TRBJ1-2|TRBV4-2
TGTGCCAGCAGCCAAGATTTAGGCGGGGGCTACACCTTC
CASSQDLGGGYTF
>15|-|-|TRBJ1-1|TRBV18
TGTGCCAGCTCACCACCGGCGGGCAGGAACACTGAAGCTTTCTTT
CASSPPAGRNTEAFF
>15|-|TRBD1|TRBJ2-1|TRBV7-8
TGTGCCAGCAGCTTAGGAGGACAGGTGAACAATGAGCAGTTCTTC
CASSLGGQVNNEQFF
>13|-|-|TRBJ2-7|TRBV2
TGTGCCAGTTCATGGCAGGGGAACTACGAGCAGTACTTC
CASSWQGNYEQYF
>14|-|TRBD1|TRBJ2-7|TRBV7-8
TGTGCCAGCAGCTTCAGGACAGGATCCTACGAGCAGTACTTC
CASSFRTGSYEQYF
>16|-|TRBD2|TRBJ2-1|TRBV29-1
TGCAGCGTATGGCTAGCGGGACAAATCGGGCACAATGAGCAGTTCTTC
CSVWLAGQIGHNEQFF
>16|-|-|TRBJ2-5|TRBV5-1
TGCGCCAGCAGCCCCAACACGGGACAAGCGGGGGAGACCCAGTACTTC
CASSPNTGQAGETQYF
>13|-|TRBD1|TRBJ2-7|TRBV7-2
TGTGCCAGCGACGAGACAGGGGGCTACGAGCAGTACTTC
CASDETGGYEQYF
>15|few|-|TRBJ2-3|TRBV27
TGTGCCAGCAGTTTATTCGGTCCTAGCACAGATACGCAGTATTTT
CASSLFGPSTDTQYF
>13|-|-|TRBJ2-7|TRBV18
TGTGCCAGCTCACCTAGAGGGACCTACGAGCAGTACTTC
CASSPRGTYEQYF
>13|-|-|TRBJ1-6|TRBV6-5
TGTGCCATTTCGACAGAACCATCCTCACCCCTCCACTTT
CAISTEPSSPLHF
>22|-|TRBD2|TRBJ2-7|TRBV27
TGTGCCAGCAGTTTACGGTCTTCCTTTGCTAGCGGGAGACCCACGGCCGGGAGTGAGCAGTACTTC
CASSLRSSFASGRPTAGSEQYF